The 17 T cell receptor beta chains in this list originate from one sample, sequenced in a study of blood T cell repertoires in COVID-19. TCRdb keeps only in-frame clones here, not all; method: immunoSEQ multiplex PCR. The table has roughly 190,000 clones, approximately 90% seen once. The specimen sequenced was peripheral blood. These receptors came from a man between 45 and 60 years old with acute or convalescent COVID-19.

The chain links TRBV19 to TRBJ1-4; 8 bases agree with TRBD1. The CDR3 totals 14 residues. Germline V lookup: CDR1 LNHDA, CDR2 SQIVND (reference sequence). With V trimmed by 4 bases and J by 4 bases, 2 bases remained unmatched. CDR3 sequence (DNA): TGTGCCAGTAGTACGACAGGGGATAATGAAAAACTGTTTTTT. Protein sequence: CASSTTGDNEKLFF.

This chain's CDR3 is CASRESPGGLNEQFF. Here the CDR3 DNA reads TGTGCCAGTAGAGAATCCCCCGGGGGTCTAAATGAGCAGTTCTTC. The rearrangement links TRBV19 to TRBJ2-1, with D maybe TRBD2 (6 bases). CDR1 is LNHDA and CDR2 is SQIVND in the germline V gene (reference sequence). V shed 6 bases and J shed 7 bases, with 19 bases lying between them. CDR3 length: 15 amino acids.

The J gene is TRBJ2-1, the V gene TRBV7-9, with D possibly matching TRBD2 (5 bases). Germline-derived CDR1 and CDR2 are SEHNR and FQNEAQ (reference sequence). The CDR3 covers 14 residues. V was cut by 4 bases and J by 5 bases, with 12 bases left in between. CDR3 region: CASSSSGGNNEQFF. CDR3 coding DNA: TGTGCCAGCAGCTCCAGCGGAGGTAACAATGAGCAGTTCTTC.

This chain connects TRBV12-3 or TRBV12-4 to TRBJ1-2; D remains ambiguous. Trimming left V 4 bases short and J 0 bases short, with 6 bases between. The CDR3 is 13 residues long. In DNA form, the CDR3 reads TGTGCCAGCAGTTCCTCCGCTAACTATGGCTACACCTTC. This gives the protein CASSSSANYGYTF.

The gene calls are TRBV19 and TRBJ1-1; D possibly corresponds to TRBD1 (6 bases). Per the germline V gene, CDR1 is LNHDA and CDR2 is SQIVND (reference sequence). This CDR3 is 16 amino acids long. Trimming cost V 5 bases and J 0 bases, with 16 bases left between them. The CDR3 sequence: CASSAGGGAVNTEAFF. CDR3 in DNA: TGTGCCAGTAGTGCTGGAGGGGGGGCGGTGAACACTGAAGCTTTCTTT.

This chain connects TRBV27 to TRBJ1-6, with 7 bases aligning to TRBD1. CDR1 and CDR2 from the germline V gene are MNHEY and SMNVEV (reference sequence). CDR3 size: 13 residues. Trimming cost V 7 bases and J 6 bases; bases outside gene matches: 3. The CDR3 coding sequence is TGTGCCAGCACCGGGACAGCTAATTCACCCCTCCACTTT. Its translation is CASTGTANSPLHF.

The rearrangement joins TRBV3-1 (or the pseudogene TRBV3-2) to TRBJ2-5; 11 bases map to TRBD2. J lost 1 base, V lost 0 bases, and 4 bases had no gene match. Germline loops: CDR1 LGHDT, CDR2 YNNKEL (reference sequence). The CDR3 spans 17 residues. The CDR3 loop is CASSQDGSGGGQETQYF. In nucleotides, the CDR3 is TGTGCCAGCAGCCAAGACGGTAGCGGGGGGGGCCAAGAGACCCAGTACTTC.

The V and J genes are TRBV19 and TRBJ1-2, with 12 nucleotides matching TRBD1. This CDR3 spans 16 amino acids. CDR1 is LNHDA and CDR2 is SQIVND in the germline V gene (reference sequence). J gave up 5 bases and V 5 bases, and 9 bases lay outside the gene matches. The CDR3 DNA is TGTGCCAGTAGTCACCTAGGGGGACAGGGGGCATATGGCTACACCTTC. Amino acids: CASSHLGGQGAYGYTF.

The chain combines TRBV2 with TRBJ2-7, with D unresolved. The germline CDR1 and CDR2 sequences are SNHLY and FYNNEI. Trimming shortened V by 5 bases and J by 2 bases, and 4 bases separated the two germline ends. The CDR3 is 11 residues long. The DNA for the CDR3 is TGTGCCAGCAGTCAAACCTACGAGCAGTACGTC. Protein product: CASSQTYEQYV.

The gene calls are TRBV4-1 and TRBJ1-5, with no clear D. The CDR3 sequence is 13 residues long. V lost 0 bases and J lost 4, with 4 bases in between. Germline lookup yields CDR1 MGHRA and CDR2 YSYEKL. For the CDR3, the DNA is TGCGCCAGCAGCCAAGATCCGAATCAGCCCCAGCATTTT. This translates into CASSQDPNQPQHF.

The chain uses TRBV3-1 (or the pseudogene TRBV3-2) and TRBJ2-1, with D uncertain. CDR1 and CDR2 from the germline V gene are LGHDT and YNNKEL (reference sequence). This CDR3 has 12 amino acids. The germline V and J ends were trimmed by 4 bases and 9 bases, with 10 bases remaining between them. CDR3 nucleotides: TGTGCCAGCAGCCCCCGGGTTGGTGAGCAGTTCTTC. Amino acid sequence: CASSPRVGEQFF.

V usage is TRBV14 and J usage is TRBJ2-7; 7 nucleotides line up with TRBD2. Germline CDR1 is SGHDN and CDR2 is FVKESK. This CDR3 comprises 15 residues. Losses at the gene ends were 4 bases for V and 4 bases for J; bases not matched to a gene: 10. The CDR3 nucleotides read TGTGCCAGCAGCCCGAGCGGGGTAAGGAGGTACGAGCAGTACTTC. It translates to CASSPSGVRRYEQYF.

J is TRBJ1-1 and V is TRBV7-2; D gene unclear. The V gene lost 7 bases and the J gene lost 7 bases, with 19 bases spanning the gap. CDR3 length equals 14 residues. Germline lookup yields CDR1 SGHTA and CDR2 FQGNSA. The CDR3 nucleotides read TGTGCCAGCACCCATCGGCAGACTAACCTTGAAGCTTTCTTT. It codes for CASTHRQTNLEAFF.

The rearrangement uses TRBV7-3 and TRBJ2-2; tentatively, D is TRBD1 (5 bases). CDR1 SGHTA and CDR2 FQGTGA come from the germline V gene. V shed 2 bases and J shed 11 bases, with 15 bases lying between them. This CDR3 is 14 amino acids long. The CDR3 bases are TGTGCCAGCAGCTTATCGGTCTGGCAGGGCGAGCTGTTTTTT. It specifies CASSLSVWQGELFF.

The chain recombines TRBV19 with TRBJ2-7, with 7 nucleotides matching TRBD1. The ends lost 6 bases at V and 4 bases at J; junction bases unmatched: 15. The CDR3 consists of 16 residues. Germline lookup yields CDR1 LNHDA and CDR2 SQIVND (reference sequence). DNA for the CDR3: TGTGCCAGTAGCCCATCGTCGAGACAGGGTTTGTACGAGCAGTACTTC. Encoded protein: CASSPSSRQGLYEQYF.

The chain has TRBV28 and TRBJ2-6; TRBD2 agrees at 8 bases. The CDR3 runs 16 residues. Trimming at V came to 5 bases and at J to 2 bases, leaving 5 bases not matched to a gene. Germline loops: CDR1 MDHEN, CDR2 SYDVKM. This CDR3 reads CASSTPGRAGANVLTF. CDR3 DNA sequence: TGTGCCAGCAGTACCCCCGGGAGGGCTGGGGCCAACGTCCTGACTTTC. Looking up the rest from reference TRBV28 and TRBJ2-6 gives the full variable domain: DVKVTQSSRYLVKRTGEKVFLECVQDMDHENMFWYRQDPGLGLRLIYFSYDVKMKEKGDIPEGYSVSREKKERFSLILESASTNQTSMYLCASSTPGRAGANVLTFGAGSRLTVL.

This chain connects TRBV5-5 to TRBJ1-5; D is ambiguous. CDR1 is SGHKS and CDR2 is YYEKEE in the germline V gene (reference sequence). This CDR3 has 16 amino acids. The V end was cut by 0 bases, the J end by 0 bases, with 10 bases between. The CDR3 DNA reads as TGTGCCAGCAGCTTGGCCTCGGGGTTTAGCAATCAGCCCCAGCATTTT. Its translation is CASSLASGFSNQPQHF. Combining the CDR3 with reference TRBV5-5 and TRBJ1-5 gives the whole variable domain DAGVTQSPTHLIKTRGQQVTLRCSPISGHKSVSWYQQVLGQGPQFIFQYYEKEERGRGNFPDRFSARQFPNYSSELNVNALLLGDSALYLCASSLASGFSNQPQHFGDGTRLSIL.